These 8 T cell receptor beta chains originate from one sample sequenced in a study of T cell responses to AZD1222 COVID-19 vaccine. Clones were sequenced by immunoSEQ multiplex PCR, and TCRdb holds only the in-frame ones, with some missing. This table has around 140,000 clones, more than 85% appearing once. The sequencing here drew on peripheral blood, taken on day 0 of AZD1222 vaccination. The source of these receptors is an adult in good health.

V usage is TRBV2 and J usage is TRBJ1-5, with no clear D. The CDR3 loop spans 14 amino acids. Between the trimmed V and J ends, which lost 7 bases and 5 bases, there was a span of 15 bases. Germline V gene data show CDR1 as SNHLY and CDR2 as FYNNEI. The CDR3, as DNA: TGTGCCAGCACGGGAGGAGGTGGGGATCAGCCCCAGCATTTT. It is translated as CASTGGGGDQPQHF.

This chain connects TRBV5-1 to TRBJ2-5; D unclear. This CDR3 has 13 amino acids. The V gene's germline CDR1 is SGHRS and CDR2 YFSETQ. The V gene lost 0 bases and the J gene lost 1 base, with 4 bases spanning the gap. CDR3 region: CASSLGSQETQYF. The CDR3 DNA sequence: TGCGCCAGCAGCTTGGGCAGCCAAGAGACCCAGTACTTC.

This chain uses TRBV18 with TRBJ1-2; 11 positions match TRBD1. CDR3 length: 14 residues. V lost 2 bases, J lost 7 bases, and 3 bases stayed unmatched. CDR1 is KGHSH, CDR2 LQKENI, per germline. CDR3 sequence (DNA): TGTGCCAGCTCACCAAATGGACAGGGGGCTGGCTACACCTTC. Encoded protein: CASSPNGQGAGYTF.

This chain joins TRBV5-1 and TRBJ1-6; D perhaps matches TRBD1 (5 bases). V was trimmed by 0 bases and J by 8 bases, leaving 12 bases between them. The CDR3 is made up of 15 amino acids. Germline V CDR1 and CDR2: SGHRS, YFSETQ. Written as DNA, the CDR3 is TGCGCCAGCAGCTTGGGGGGCAGGGAATATTCACCCCTCCACTTT. This encodes CASSLGGREYSPLHF.

The V and J genes are TRBV7-9 and TRBJ1-1, with a tentative D call TRBD1 (6 bases). CDR3 length: 13 residues. The germline CDR1 and CDR2 sequences are SEHNR and FQNEAQ (reference sequence). Trimming left V 3 bases short and J 5 bases short, with 10 bases between. This chain's CDR3 is CASSFLQGTEAFF. CDR3 DNA sequence: TGTGCCAGCAGCTTTCTACAGGGAACTGAAGCTTTCTTT.

The rearrangement joins TRBV4-1 to TRBJ1-5; D is ambiguous. This CDR3 has 16 amino acids. Per germline, CDR1 MGHRA and CDR2 YSYEKL. Trimming took 0 bases from V and 3 from J, leaving 12 bases between them. CDR3 sequence: CASSQDRGGNNQPQHF. CDR3 bases: TGCGCCAGCAGCCAAGATCGGGGAGGGAACAATCAGCCCCAGCATTTT.

The V gene is TRBV7-6, the J gene TRBJ2-1, with TRBD2 matching 15 bases. V shed 5 bases, J shed 4 bases, and the junction held 6 bases outside the gene matches. There are 17 residues in the CDR3. Germline V gene lookup returns CDR1 SGHVS and CDR2 FNYEAQ. CDR3 loop: CASSPGTSGGHYNEQFF. The CDR3 DNA reads TGTGCCAGCAGCCCCGGGACTAGCGGGGGGCATTACAATGAGCAGTTCTTC.

This clone was seen only once. The V call is TRBV29-1, the J call TRBJ1-3, with D tentatively TRBD1 (6 bases). Germline V CDR1 and CDR2: SQVTM, ANQGSEA. V gave up 4 bases and J gave up 0 bases, with 10 bases separating them. The CDR3 extends over 14 amino acids. CDR3 protein: CSVVSQGSGNTIYF. Here the CDR3 DNA reads TGCAGCGTTGTTTCACAGGGCTCTGGAAACACCATATATTTT.